These T cell receptor beta chains were read from a single sample in a study of response to subunit inactivated influenza vaccine. TCRdb re-called the RT-PCR reads through MiXCR, storing one row per CDR3 protein. The sample has 500,000 to 600,000 distinct CDR3 sequences; 16% are singletons. The sequencing used CD4+ T cells sorted from PBMCs, collected roughly 24 months after vaccination. These receptors all stem from a man aged 45 to 75 who received an inactivated influenza vaccine. Both conserved end residues are part of each CDR3. D genes are given only for firm matches. Clone sizes are given selectively: once, few, many, or a class where the clone is expanded.

.	.	TRBV5-6	TRBJ2-7	13	TGTGCCAGGAGCCCGGACCCCCTCTACGAGCAGTACTTC	CARSPDPLYEQYF
.	few	TRBV28	TRBJ2-7	14	TGTGCCAGCAGTTTACAGGACAGCTCCTACGAGCAGTACTTC	CASSLQDSSYEQYF
.	.	TRBV30	TRBJ1-5	13	TGTGCCTGGAACGAGGTTGCCGATCAGCCCCAGCATTTT	CAWNEVADQPQHF
.	many	TRBV12-3/TRBV12-4	TRBJ2-1	12	TGTGCCAGCAGTTTACCTTACAATGAGCAGTTCTTC	CASSLPYNEQFF
.	few	TRBV21-1	TRBJ2-3	16	TGTGCCAGCAGCTCGAAAAGGGTAGGGATCACAGATACGCAGTATTTT	CASSSKRVGITDTQYF
TRBD2	few	TRBV4-2	TRBJ2-7	16	TGTGCCAGCAGCCAAGCGTTGGGGGGAGGGTCCTACGAGCAGTACTTC	CASSQALGGGSYEQYF
TRBD1	.	TRBV19	TRBJ1-5	18	TGTGCCTCCCAGGGCGGGACAGTCTCACTGTATAGCAATCAGCCCCAGCATTTT	CASQGGTVSLYSNQPQHF
.	.	TRBV20-1	TRBJ2-7	12	TGCAGTGCCATAGCGGACTCTCGAGAGCAGTACTTC	CSAIADSREQYF
TRBD2	few	TRBV20-1	TRBJ2-7	12	TGCAGTGTGAAGCGGGGGGGTCGGGAGCAGTACTTC	CSVKRGGREQYF
TRBD1	.	TRBV7-9	TRBJ1-3	15	TGTGCCAGCAGCCCCGGGACAGGGAATGGAAACACCATATATTTT	CASSPGTGNGNTIYF
.	many	TRBV14	TRBJ1-6	16	TGTGCCAGCAGCCAAGCACGGCCCGAGAATAATTCACCCCTCCACTTT	CASSQARPENNSPLHF
TRBD2	.	TRBV5-1	TRBJ2-7	16	TGCGCCAGCAGCGGTAATAGCGGGAGAGGGATCGACGAGCAGTACTTC	CASSGNSGRGIDEQYF
.	.	TRBV7-9	TRBJ2-4	12	TGTGCCAGCAGCCCCTCGGGGAACATTCAGTACTTC	CASSPSGNIQYF